A selection of T cell receptor beta chains follows, all from one sample in a study of T cells after yellow fever vaccination. TCRdb ran MiXCR on the 5' RACE reads and lists one entry per CDR3 protein. The repertoire has more than 450,000 distinct CDR3 sequences, just over 20% of them found once; the top ten carry about 15%. The sample in question was PBMCs, obtained approximately 22 days after the first yellow fever vaccination. These receptors were collected from a man aged 18 to 29 who received the YFV17D yellow fever vaccine. Both conserved end residues are part of each CDR3. Each record gives: CDR3 protein, CDR3 DNA, D gene, clone size, J gene, V gene. A D gene is named only where the DNA matches it firmly. Clone size is shown for a subset of rows, as once, few, many or a class of expanded clone.

CASREGQGITGELFF | TGCGCCAGCAGGGAAGGACAGGGGATCACCGGGGAGCTGTTTTTT | TRBD1 | few | TRBJ2-2 | TRBV4-3
CASSPGVGGLETQYF | TGTGCCAGCAGCCCAGGAGTGGGGGGGCTTGAGACCCAGTACTTC | NA | NA | TRBJ2-5 | TRBV7-3
CATKGQGLTGELFF | TGTGCCACCAAGGGACAGGGGCTTACCGGGGAGCTGTTTTTT | TRBD1 | few | TRBJ2-2 | TRBV24-1
CASSDLGTSGKETQYF | TGCGCCAGCAGTGATTTGGGGACTAGCGGGAAGGAGACCCAGTACTTC | TRBD2 | NA | TRBJ2-5 | TRBV10-2
CASSLVSGDTGELFF | TGCGCCAGCAGCTTGGTTAGCGGGGACACCGGGGAGCTGTTTTTT | TRBD2 | many | TRBJ2-2 | TRBV5-1
CSAGDRGRGQYF | TGCAGTGCTGGGGACAGGGGACGAGGCCAGTACTTC | TRBD1 | many | TRBJ2-5 | TRBV20-1
CASSLRGGIGANVLTF | TGTGCCAGCAGCTTACGGGGCGGTATTGGGGCCAACGTCCTGACTTTC | NA | NA | TRBJ2-6 | TRBV7-2
CASSLGWGRDTQYF | TGTGCCAGCAGCTTAGGTTGGGGAAGAGATACGCAGTATTTT | NA | few | TRBJ2-3 | TRBV7-2
CASSDSGQGVNEQFF | TGTGCCAGCAGTGATTCGGGACAGGGGGTGAATGAGCAGTTCTTC | TRBD1 | few | TRBJ2-1 | TRBV2
CSASRGGYTF | TGCAGTGCTAGTAGGGGTGGCTACACCTTC | NA | NA | TRBJ1-2 | TRBV20-1
CASSLISGSEPQHF | TGTGCCAGCAGTCTCATTTCGGGGTCTGAGCCCCAGCATTTT | NA | NA | TRBJ1-5 | TRBV12-3/TRBV12-4
CASSPRGALYNEQFF | TGTGCCAGCAGCCCCCGGGGGGCCCTATACAATGAGCAGTTCTTC | NA | NA | TRBJ2-1 | TRBV9
CASSLNTGSLRTEAFF | TGCGCCAGCAGCTTGAATACAGGGTCCCTCCGCACTGAAGCTTTCTTT | NA | few | TRBJ1-1 | TRBV5-1
CASSKNFLGTNGWDTEAFF | TGTGCCAGCAGCAAAAACTTCCTCGGGACAAATGGTTGGGACACTGAAGCTTTCTTT | NA | many | TRBJ1-1 | TRBV21-1
CASSHLSGGANEQFF | TGTGCCAGCAGCCACCTCAGCGGGGGGGCGAATGAGCAGTTCTTC | TRBD2 | few | TRBJ2-1 | TRBV3-1
CSARDGQGGETQYF | TGCAGTGCTAGAGACGGACAGGGAGGGGAGACCCAGTACTTC | NA | NA | TRBJ2-5 | TRBV20-1
CARYRFGGDQETQYF | TGTGCCAGATACCGTTTTGGCGGGGATCAAGAGACCCAGTACTTC | NA | few | TRBJ2-5 | TRBV6-2/TRBV6-3
CARIRQETNSPLHF | TGCGCCAGGATTCGACAGGAAACAAATTCACCCCTCCACTTT | NA | few | TRBJ1-6 | TRBV5-1
CASSPGTGGEAFF | TGTGCCAGCTCACCTGGGACAGGGGGTGAAGCTTTCTTT | TRBD1 | NA | TRBJ1-1 | TRBV18
CASSFSSGGLNEQFF | TGTGCCAGCAGCTTCAGTAGCGGGGGGCTCAATGAGCAGTTCTTC | TRBD2 | once | TRBJ2-1 | TRBV7-9